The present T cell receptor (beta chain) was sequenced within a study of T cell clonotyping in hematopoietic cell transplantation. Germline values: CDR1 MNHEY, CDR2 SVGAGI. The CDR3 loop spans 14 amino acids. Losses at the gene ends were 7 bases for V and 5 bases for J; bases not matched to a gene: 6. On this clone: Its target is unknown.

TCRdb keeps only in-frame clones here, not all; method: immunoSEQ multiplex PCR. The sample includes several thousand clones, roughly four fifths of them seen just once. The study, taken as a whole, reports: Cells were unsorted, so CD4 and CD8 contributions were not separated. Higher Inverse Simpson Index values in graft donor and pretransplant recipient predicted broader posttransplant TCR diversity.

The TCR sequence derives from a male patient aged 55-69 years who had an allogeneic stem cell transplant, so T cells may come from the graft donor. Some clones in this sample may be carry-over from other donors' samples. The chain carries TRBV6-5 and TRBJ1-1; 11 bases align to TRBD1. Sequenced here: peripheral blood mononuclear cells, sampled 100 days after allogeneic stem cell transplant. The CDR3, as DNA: TGTGCCAGCAAGGACAGGGGGCTTATGACTGAAGCTTTCTTT. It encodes CASKDRGLMTEAFF.